This record looks at one TCR beta chain sequence and its context. Its antigen is unknown. From germline, CDR1 is DFQATT and CDR2 SNEGSKA (reference sequence). The V and J ends lost 5 bases and 1 base respectively, with 23 bases between them. CDR3 length equals 17 residues. These data originate in a study of blood T cells in healthy people across ages. Study as a whole: About one barcoded beta molecule was captured per two T cells (by template switching).

A sample-barcoded 5' primer and a J-beta primer mix were used in a second PCR of about 6 to 12 cycles. TCRdb used MiXCR to reprocess the 5' RACE reads, holding one entry per CDR3 protein. This table has more than 600,000 distinct CDR3 sequences, approximately 25% appearing once. Points from the study as a whole: Unsorted PBMC input precluded a conclusive naive versus antigen-experienced comparison.

These records were also assigned to another study, of T cells of mothers and their children.

The sample consisted of blood. The chain carries TRBV20-1 and TRBJ2-5; the D gene could be TRBD1 or TRBD2 (9 bases each). This clonotype was obtained from a boy younger than 18 in good health. The CDR3 spells CSAWTGEREAIQETQYF. DNA for the CDR3: TGCAGTGCTTGGACAGGGGAGCGGGAGGCCATCCAAGAGACCCAGTACTTC.